The sequence of this T cell receptor (beta chain) was determined in a study of identical twins. Unique molecular identifiers were in the cDNA, with template-switch universal primer binding. From the 5' RACE reads, TCRdb called clonotypes with MiXCR, one entry per CDR3 protein. The sample includes about 720,000 distinct CDR3 sequences, approximately 18% of them seen just once. V dropped 3 bases and J dropped 0 bases, with 8 bases sitting between them. CDR3 length equals 14 residues. The germline CDR1 and CDR2 sequences are MNHNS and SASEGT. This clonotype has only a few counts. These data were also filed under a second study, of T cells expressing NK-cell markers. That publication notes: Sequencing covered eight donors, seven HCMV-seropositive and one seronegative. The study found dominant NKG2C+ clonotypes at roughly 1.0-8% of CD8+ T cells in over five donors.

Sequencing used PBMCs. The origin of this receptor is a woman under 30 in good health. This rearrangement joins TRBV6-1 to TRBJ1-1; D remains unclear. DNA of the CDR3: TGTGCCAGCAGTGATTGGACTGTGAACACTGAAGCTTTCTTT. As protein: CASSDWTVNTEAFF.